The rows below give T cell receptor beta chains drawn from one sample of a study of T cells in Graves' hyperthyroidism and ophthalmopathy. Each CDR3 protein is one row after TCRdb ran MiXCR on the multiplex PCR reads. The repertoire holds about 720,000 distinct CDR3 sequences, about 17% seen once, with roughly 17% in the top ten. The sequenced sample consisted of blood. The receptors originated from a woman aged 50 to 60 with Graves' hyperthyroidism that later progressed to Graves' ophthalmopathy. Each CDR3 is given with its conserved first and last residue. Each record gives: V gene, D gene, clone size, J gene, CDR3 DNA, CDR3 protein. The D gene is left open where the match is weak. The size field is filled for only some rows; it gives once, few, many or a size class.

TRBV9	TRBD1	few	TRBJ2-6	TGTGCCAGCAACAGTAGGGGGCCAGGGGCCAACGTCCTGACTTTC	CASNSRGPGANVLTF
TRBV20-1	TRBD2	few	TRBJ2-3	TGCAGTGCTAGCGATCGGGGGGACACAGATACGCAGTATTTT	CSASDRGDTDTQYF
TRBV19	TRBD1	NA	TRBJ2-5	TGTGCCAGTAGTTTAACCGGGACAGACGGAGAGACCCAGTACTTC	CASSLTGTDGETQYF
TRBV18	TRBD1	many	TRBJ1-6	TGTGCCAGCTCACCGGGGGGACAGAATAATTCACCCCTCCACTTT	CASSPGGQNNSPLHF
TRBV12-3/TRBV12-4	NA	many	TRBJ2-2	TGTGCCAGCAGTTTTAGGAACGCGAACACCGGGGAGCTGTTTTTT	CASSFRNANTGELFF
TRBV20-1	NA	few	TRBJ1-2	TGCAGTGCCTCAGGGCCAGGGTATGGCTACACCTTC	CSASGPGYGYTF
TRBV18	TRBD1	many	TRBJ1-5	TGTGCCAGCTCACCCGGACAGGCTAACAATCAGCCCCAGCATTTT	CASSPGQANNQPQHF
TRBV7-6	NA	many	TRBJ1-1	TGTGCCAGCAGCTTAGATGGCCATGGGAGCACTGAAGCTTTCTTT	CASSLDGHGSTEAFF
TRBV27	NA	few	TRBJ2-3	TGTGCCAGCAGTATAACAGGAGTAGATACGCAGTATTTT	CASSITGVDTQYF
TRBV6-1	NA	NA	TRBJ2-7	TGTGCCAGCAGTGATTCCCAAGCAAACGAGCAGTACTTC	CASSDSQANEQYF
TRBV15	TRBD1	NA	TRBJ1-6	TGTGCCACCAGCAGAGATCGGAAGGGACAGATCTTTGGATTCCACTTT	CATSRDRKGQIFGFHF
TRBV5-6	NA	NA	TRBJ2-2	TGTGCCAGCAGCTTCTTAGAAAACACCGGGGAGCTGTTTTTT	CASSFLENTGELFF
TRBV20-1	TRBD2	NA	TRBJ2-1	TGCAGTGCTAGATCAAGGACTAGCGGGGGGGCCCCTGAGCAGTTCTTC	CSARSRTSGGAPEQFF
TRBV7-2	NA	NA	TRBJ1-6	TGTGCCAGCAGCTTAGGGGTCTGGGATCCGTATAATTCACCCCTCCACTTT	CASSLGVWDPYNSPLHF
TRBV12-3/TRBV12-4	TRBD1	many	TRBJ1-1	TGTGCCAGCAGTAACCGACAGGGGATTACTGAAGCTTTCTTT	CASSNRQGITEAFF
TRBV12-3/TRBV12-4	NA	many	TRBJ1-5	TGCGCCAGCAGCTTGCTGGGGAGCAATCAGCCCCAGCATTTT	CASSLLGSNQPQHF
TRBV6-2/TRBV6-3	TRBD2	many	TRBJ2-3	TGTGCCAGCAGTTACGGGACTAGCGGGGTCACAGATACGCAGTATTTT	CASSYGTSGVTDTQYF
TRBV5-1	TRBD1	many	TRBJ1-1	TGCGCCAGCAGGAGGGACAGGGAGGGCACTGAAGCTTTCTTT	CASRRDREGTEAFF
TRBV20-1	NA	few	TRBJ1-5	TGCAGTGCTAGATTAGGTTCAGACGGCCAGCCCCAGCATTTT	CSARLGSDGQPQHF
TRBV7-2	TRBD2	many	TRBJ2-1	TGTGCCAGCAGCTTAGAGGTTGGGACTACTTACAATGAGCAGTTCTTC	CASSLEVGTTYNEQFF
TRBV10-3	NA	NA	TRBJ2-2	TGTGCCATCAGCGATAATCACCAGGGGAACACCGGGGAGCTGTTTTTT	CAISDNHQGNTGELFF
TRBV11-3	TRBD1	few	TRBJ2-1	TGTGCCAGCAGCCCGCCGGGACAGGGGCCCCACGAGCAGTTCTTC	CASSPPGQGPHEQFF